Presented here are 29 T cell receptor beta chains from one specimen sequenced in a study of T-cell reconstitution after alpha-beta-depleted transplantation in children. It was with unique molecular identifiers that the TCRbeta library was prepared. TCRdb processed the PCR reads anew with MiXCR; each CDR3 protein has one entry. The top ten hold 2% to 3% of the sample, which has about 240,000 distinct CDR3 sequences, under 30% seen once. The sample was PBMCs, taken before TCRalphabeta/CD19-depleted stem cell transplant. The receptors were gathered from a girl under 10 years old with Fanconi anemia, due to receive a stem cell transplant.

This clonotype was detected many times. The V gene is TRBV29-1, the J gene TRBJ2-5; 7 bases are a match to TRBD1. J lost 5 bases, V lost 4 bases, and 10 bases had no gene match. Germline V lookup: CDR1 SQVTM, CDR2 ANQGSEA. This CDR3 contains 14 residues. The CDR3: CSVAIGQVGETQYF. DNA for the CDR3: TGCAGCGTTGCTATCGGACAGGTCGGGGAGACCCAGTACTTC.

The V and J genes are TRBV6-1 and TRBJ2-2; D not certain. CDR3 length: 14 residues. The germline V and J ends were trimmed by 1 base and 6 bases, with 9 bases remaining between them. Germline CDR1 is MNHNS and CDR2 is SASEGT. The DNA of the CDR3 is TGTGCCAGCAGTGAAGGTCCCGGAGCCGGGGAGCTGTTTTTT. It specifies CASSEGPGAGELFF.

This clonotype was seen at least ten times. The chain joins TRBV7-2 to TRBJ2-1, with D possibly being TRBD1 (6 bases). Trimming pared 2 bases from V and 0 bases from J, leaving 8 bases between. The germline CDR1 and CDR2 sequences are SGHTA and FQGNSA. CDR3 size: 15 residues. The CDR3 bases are TGTGCCAGCAGCTTAAGGGGGTCCTCCTACAATGAGCAGTTCTTC. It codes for CASSLRGSSYNEQFF.

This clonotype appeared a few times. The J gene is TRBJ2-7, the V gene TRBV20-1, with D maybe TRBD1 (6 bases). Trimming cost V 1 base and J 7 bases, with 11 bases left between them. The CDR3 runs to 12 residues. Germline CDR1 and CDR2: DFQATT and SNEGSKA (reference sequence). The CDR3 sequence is CSARAHREEQYF. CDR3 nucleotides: TGCAGTGCTAGAGCACACAGGGAAGAGCAGTACTTC.

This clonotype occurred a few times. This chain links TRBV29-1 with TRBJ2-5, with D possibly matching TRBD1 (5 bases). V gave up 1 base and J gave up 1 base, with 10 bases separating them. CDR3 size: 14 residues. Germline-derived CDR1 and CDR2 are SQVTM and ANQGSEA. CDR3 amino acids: CSVEGGRTQETQYF. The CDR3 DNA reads TGCAGCGTTGAAGGGGGCAGGACCCAAGAGACCCAGTACTTC.

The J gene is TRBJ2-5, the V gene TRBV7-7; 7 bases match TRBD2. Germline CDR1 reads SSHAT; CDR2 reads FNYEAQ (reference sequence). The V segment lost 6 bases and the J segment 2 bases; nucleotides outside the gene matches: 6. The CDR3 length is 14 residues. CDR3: CASSQTAGQETQYF. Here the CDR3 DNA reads TGTGCCAGCAGTCAAACAGCGGGACAAGAGACCCAGTACTTC.

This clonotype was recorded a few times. The CDR3 loop is CASSARQGADGYTF. CDR3 coding DNA: TGTGCCAGCAGCGCCCGACAGGGGGCCGATGGCTACACCTTC. The J gene is TRBJ1-2, the V gene TRBV9; 10 bases match TRBD1. Trimming cost V 3 bases and J 6 bases; bases outside gene matches: 5. Germline-derived CDR1 and CDR2 are SGDLS and YYNGEE. CDR3 length: 14 amino acids.

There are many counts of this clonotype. This CDR3 is CASSPARTSYNEQFF. The CDR3 nucleotides read TGTGCCAGCAGCCCAGCTCGGACTAGCTACAATGAGCAGTTCTTC. The rearrangement uses TRBV7-2 and TRBJ2-1, with TRBD2 matching 7 bases. Germline lookup yields CDR1 SGHTA and CDR2 FQGNSA. The CDR3 has 15 amino acids. V lost 5 bases to trimming and J lost 3 bases; unmatched junction nucleotides: 7. Full variable domain (outside the CDR3, taken from reference TRBV7-2 and TRBJ2-1): GAGVSQSPSNKVTEKGKDVELRCDPISGHTALYWYRQSLGQGLEFLIYFQGNSAPDKSGLPSDRFSAERTGGSVSTLTIQRTQQEDSAVYLCASSPARTSYNEQFFGPGTRLTVL.

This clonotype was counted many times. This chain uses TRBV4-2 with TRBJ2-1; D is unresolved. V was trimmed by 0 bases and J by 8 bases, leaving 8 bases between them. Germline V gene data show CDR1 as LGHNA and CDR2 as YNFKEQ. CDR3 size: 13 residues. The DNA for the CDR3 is TGTGCCAGCAGCCAAGAAATTGAGGATGAGCAGTTCTTC. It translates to CASSQEIEDEQFF.

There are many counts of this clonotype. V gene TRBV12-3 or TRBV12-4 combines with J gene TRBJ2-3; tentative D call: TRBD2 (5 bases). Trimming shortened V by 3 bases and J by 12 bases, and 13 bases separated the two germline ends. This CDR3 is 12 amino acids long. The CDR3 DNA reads TGTGCCAGCAGTTTCTTTCCGGGGAACCAGTATTTT. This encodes CASSFFPGNQYF.

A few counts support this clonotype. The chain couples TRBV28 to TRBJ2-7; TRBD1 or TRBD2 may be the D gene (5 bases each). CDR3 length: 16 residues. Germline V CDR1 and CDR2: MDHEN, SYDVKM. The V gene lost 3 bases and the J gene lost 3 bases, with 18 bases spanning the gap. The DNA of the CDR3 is TGTGCCAGCAGTTTGGGACCGACTCTGTGGGGCTACGAGCAGTACTTC. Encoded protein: CASSLGPTLWGYEQYF.

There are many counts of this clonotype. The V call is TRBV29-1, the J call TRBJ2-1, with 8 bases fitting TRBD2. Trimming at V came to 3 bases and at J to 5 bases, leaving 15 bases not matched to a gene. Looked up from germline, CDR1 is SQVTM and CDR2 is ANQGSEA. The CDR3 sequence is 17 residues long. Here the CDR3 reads CSVDPGTWTSLNNEQFF. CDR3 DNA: TGCAGCGTTGATCCCGGGACGTGGACTAGCCTAAACAATGAGCAGTTCTTC.

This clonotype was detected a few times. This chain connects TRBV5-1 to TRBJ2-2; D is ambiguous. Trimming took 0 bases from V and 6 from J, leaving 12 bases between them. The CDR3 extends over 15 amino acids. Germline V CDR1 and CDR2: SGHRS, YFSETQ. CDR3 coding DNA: TGCGCCAGCAGCTTGGACCTAGTTTCTGCCGGGGAGCTGTTTTTT. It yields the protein CASSLDLVSAGELFF.

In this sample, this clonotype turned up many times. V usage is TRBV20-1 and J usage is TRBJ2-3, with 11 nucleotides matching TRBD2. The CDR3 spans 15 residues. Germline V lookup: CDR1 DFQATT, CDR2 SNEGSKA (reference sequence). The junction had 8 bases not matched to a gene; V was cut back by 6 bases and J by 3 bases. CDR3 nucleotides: TGCAGTGCCTTGCCACTAGCGGGAGTAACAGATACGCAGTATTTT. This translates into CSALPLAGVTDTQYF.

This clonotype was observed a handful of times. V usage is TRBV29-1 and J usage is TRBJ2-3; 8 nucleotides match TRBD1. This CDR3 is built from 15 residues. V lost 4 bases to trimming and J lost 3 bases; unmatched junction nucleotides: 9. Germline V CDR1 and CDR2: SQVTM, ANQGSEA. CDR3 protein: CSVGGTGGGTDTQYF. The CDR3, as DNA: TGCAGCGTTGGGGGGACAGGCGGAGGGACAGATACGCAGTATTTT.

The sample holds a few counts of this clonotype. CDR3 residues: CSVEVFGSSYEQYF. DNA for the CDR3: TGCAGCGTTGAAGTTTTTGGCAGTTCCTACGAGCAGTACTTC. This chain uses TRBV29-1 with TRBJ2-7; D is uncertain. V shed 1 base and J shed 1 base, with 11 bases lying between them. The CDR3 extends over 14 amino acids. Germline-derived CDR1 and CDR2 are SQVTM and ANQGSEA.

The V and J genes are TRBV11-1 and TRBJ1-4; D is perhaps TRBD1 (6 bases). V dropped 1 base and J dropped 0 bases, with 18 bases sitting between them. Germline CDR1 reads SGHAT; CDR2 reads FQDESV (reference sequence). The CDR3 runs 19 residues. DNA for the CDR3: TGTGCCAGCAGCTTAGTGACAGGCCCCTTGCTTGCAACTAATGAAAAACTGTTTTTT. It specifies CASSLVTGPLLATNEKLFF.

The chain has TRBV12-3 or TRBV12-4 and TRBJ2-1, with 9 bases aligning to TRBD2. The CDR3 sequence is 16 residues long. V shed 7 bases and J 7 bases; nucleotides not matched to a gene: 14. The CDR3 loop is CASTPGVAGVGNEQFF. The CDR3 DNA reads TGTGCCAGCACCCCCGGGGTAGCGGGGGTCGGGAATGAGCAGTTCTTC.

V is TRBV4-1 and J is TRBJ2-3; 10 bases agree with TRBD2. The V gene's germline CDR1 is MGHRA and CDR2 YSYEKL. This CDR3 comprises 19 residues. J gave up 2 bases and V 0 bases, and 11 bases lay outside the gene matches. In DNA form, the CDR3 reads TGCGCCAGCAGCCAAGATTGGCTAGCGGGAGAGTCGTTCACAGATACGCAGTATTTT. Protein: CASSQDWLAGESFTDTQYF.

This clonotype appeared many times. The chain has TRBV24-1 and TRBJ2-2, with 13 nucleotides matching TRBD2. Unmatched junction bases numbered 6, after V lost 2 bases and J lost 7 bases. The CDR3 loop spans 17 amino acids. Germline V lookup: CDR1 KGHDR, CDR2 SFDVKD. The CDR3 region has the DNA TGTGCCACCAGTGATTGGACTAGCGGGAGTAGTCACGGGGAGCTGTTTTTT. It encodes CATSDWTSGSSHGELFF.

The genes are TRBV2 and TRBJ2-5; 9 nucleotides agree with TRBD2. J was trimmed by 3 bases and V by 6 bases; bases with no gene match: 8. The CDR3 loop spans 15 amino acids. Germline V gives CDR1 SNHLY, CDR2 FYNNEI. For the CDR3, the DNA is TGTGCCAGCAGGATGCGACTAGCGGCCAAAGAGACCCAGTACTTC. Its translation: CASRMRLAAKETQYF.

In DNA form, the CDR3 reads TGTGCCAGCAGTCTATACGTAGCCACTGTCGAGACCCAGTACTTC. Translated: CASSLYVATVETQYF. The rearrangement uses TRBV27 and TRBJ2-5, with D hard to call. The CDR3 loop spans 15 amino acids. The germline CDR1 and CDR2 sequences are MNHEY and SMNVEV (reference sequence). V lost 5 bases, J lost 5 bases, and 18 bases lay in between.

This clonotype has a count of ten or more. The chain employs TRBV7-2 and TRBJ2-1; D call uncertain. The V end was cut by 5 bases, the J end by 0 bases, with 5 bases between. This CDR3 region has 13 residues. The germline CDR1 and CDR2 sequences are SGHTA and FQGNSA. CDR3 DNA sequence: TGTGCCAGCAGCCCCAGCTCCTACAATGAGCAGTTCTTC. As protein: CASSPSSYNEQFF.

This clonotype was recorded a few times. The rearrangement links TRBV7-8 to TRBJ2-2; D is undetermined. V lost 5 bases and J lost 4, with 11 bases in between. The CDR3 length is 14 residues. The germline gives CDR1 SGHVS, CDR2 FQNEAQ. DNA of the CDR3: TGTGCCAGCAGCCACTTCGAAAGCACCGGGGAGCTGTTTTTT. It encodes CASSHFESTGELFF.

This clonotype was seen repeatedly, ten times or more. CDR3 amino acids: CASRPTSGPRGTYNQPQHF. The CDR3 DNA reads as TGTGCCAGCAGACCTACGAGTGGACCTAGGGGAACCTACAATCAGCCCCAGCATTTT. The V and J genes are TRBV27 and TRBJ1-5; D perhaps matches TRBD1 (5 bases). CDR3 size: 19 residues. Trimming stripped 6 bases from V and 3 bases from J, with 27 bases between. Germline values: CDR1 MNHEY, CDR2 SMNVEV (reference sequence).

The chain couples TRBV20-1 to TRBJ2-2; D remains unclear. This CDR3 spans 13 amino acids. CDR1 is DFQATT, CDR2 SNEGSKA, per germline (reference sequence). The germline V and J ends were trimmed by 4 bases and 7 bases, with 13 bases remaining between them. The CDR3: CSAKKITDGELFF. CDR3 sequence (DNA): TGCAGTGCTAAGAAGATAACAGACGGGGAGCTGTTTTTT.

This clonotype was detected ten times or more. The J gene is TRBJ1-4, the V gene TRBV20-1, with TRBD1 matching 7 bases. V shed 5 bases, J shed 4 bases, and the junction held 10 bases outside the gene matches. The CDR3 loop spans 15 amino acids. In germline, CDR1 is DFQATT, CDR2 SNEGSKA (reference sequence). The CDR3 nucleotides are TGCAGTGCTCGTATACCGGGACAGCTTAATGAAAAACTGTTTTTT. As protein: CSARIPGQLNEKLFF.

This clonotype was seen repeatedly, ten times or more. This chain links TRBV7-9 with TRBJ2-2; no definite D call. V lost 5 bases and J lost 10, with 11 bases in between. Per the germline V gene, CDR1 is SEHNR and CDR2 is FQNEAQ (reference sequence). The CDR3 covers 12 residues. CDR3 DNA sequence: TGTGCCAGCAGCCCACCAGGAGCGGAGCTGTTTTTT. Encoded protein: CASSPPGAELFF.

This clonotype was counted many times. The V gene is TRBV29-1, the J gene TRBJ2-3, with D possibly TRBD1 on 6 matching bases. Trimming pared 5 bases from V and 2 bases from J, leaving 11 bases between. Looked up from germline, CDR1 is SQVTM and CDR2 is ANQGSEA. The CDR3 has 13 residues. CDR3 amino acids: CSVMGANTDTQYF. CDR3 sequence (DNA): TGCAGCGTTATGGGGGCAAACACAGATACGCAGTATTTT.